Sequencing of this T cell receptor (beta chain) was carried out in a study of cytomegalovirus exposure and HLA in healthy donors. The PCR used 60 Vbeta and 13 Jbeta primers. TCRdb keeps only in-frame clones here, not all; method: immunoSEQ multiplex PCR. The table includes 85,000 to 130,000 clones, approximately 70% detected once. V was shortened by 4 bases and J by 2 bases, with 9 bases between the two germline ends. Germline CDR1 is MGHDK and CDR2 is SYGVNS. The CDR3 runs 14 residues. These donors counted as nominally healthy when sampled, but unrecorded immune exposures were likely. This sequence originates from a boy aged 5-17 years in good health and CMV-seronegative. Sample: PBMCs. This chain connects TRBV25-1 to TRBJ1-5, with a tentative D call TRBD1 (5 bases). CDR3 in amino acids: CASSGIGGNQPQHF. The CDR3 bases are TGTGCCAGCAGTGGAATAGGGGGCAATCAGCCCCAGCATTTT.